This section outlines one T cell receptor beta chain sequence together with its context. The data derive from a study of blood T cell repertoires in COVID-19. Assay used: immunoSEQ multiplex PCR; TCRdb lists only in-frame clones, some missing. This sample has 250,000 to 300,000 clones; 88% occur once, and the top ten carry around 2%. The germline V gene has CDR1 SGDLS and CDR2 YYNGEE. The CDR3 totals 13 residues. V lost 4 bases, J lost 3 bases, and 9 bases lay in between. The sequenced material came from PBMCs or T cells enriched from blood (not recorded which). This chain connects TRBV9 to TRBJ2-3, with D perhaps TRBD1 (5 bases). The receptor was derived from an older woman in a cohort exposed to, infected with or recovered from COVID-19 (not recorded which). The CDR3 DNA reads as TGTGCCAGCAGCTTTCGACAGACAGATACGCAGTATTTT. Residues: CASSFRQTDTQYF.